This record looks at one TCR beta chain sequence and its context. In the original processing: How many nucleated cells were present was estimated from reference gene primer amplification. Libraries were prepared by immunoSEQ multiplex PCR; TCRdb keeps only in-frame clonotypes and omits some of them. V, J and clone size are those of that table, while D and trimming were read from the DNA. Seen here are a few hundred thousand clones, roughly 90% observed once, and the top ten hold approximately 17%. Participants came from around 25 US areas, aged roughly 18 to 89 years. CDR1 is MDHEN, CDR2 SYDVKM, per germline. The junction had 7 bases not matched to a gene; V was cut back by 5 bases and J by 3 bases. The CDR3 runs 15 residues. The data are from a study of blood T cell repertoires in COVID-19.

The receptor's source is a woman in her 30s who had recovered from COVID-19. J is TRBJ2-7 and V is TRBV28, with TRBD1 matching over 10 bases. Source material: PBMCs or T cells enriched from blood (not recorded which). The DNA for the CDR3 is TGTGCCAGCAGTCCCTCCGGGACAGGGGTCTACGAGCAGTACTTC. Residues: CASSPSGTGVYEQYF.